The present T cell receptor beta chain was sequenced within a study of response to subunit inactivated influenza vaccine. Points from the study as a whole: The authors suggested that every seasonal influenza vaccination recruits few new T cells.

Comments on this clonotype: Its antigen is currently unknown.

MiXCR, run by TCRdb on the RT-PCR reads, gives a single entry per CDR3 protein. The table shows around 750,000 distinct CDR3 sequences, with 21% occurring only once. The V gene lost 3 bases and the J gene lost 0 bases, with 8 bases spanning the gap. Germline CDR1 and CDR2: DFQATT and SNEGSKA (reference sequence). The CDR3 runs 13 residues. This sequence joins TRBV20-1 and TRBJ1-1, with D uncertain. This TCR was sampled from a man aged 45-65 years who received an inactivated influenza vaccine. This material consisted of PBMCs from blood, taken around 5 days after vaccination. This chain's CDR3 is CSASGRMNTEAFF. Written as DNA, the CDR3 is TGCAGTGCTAGCGGTCGGATGAACACTGAAGCTTTCTTT.